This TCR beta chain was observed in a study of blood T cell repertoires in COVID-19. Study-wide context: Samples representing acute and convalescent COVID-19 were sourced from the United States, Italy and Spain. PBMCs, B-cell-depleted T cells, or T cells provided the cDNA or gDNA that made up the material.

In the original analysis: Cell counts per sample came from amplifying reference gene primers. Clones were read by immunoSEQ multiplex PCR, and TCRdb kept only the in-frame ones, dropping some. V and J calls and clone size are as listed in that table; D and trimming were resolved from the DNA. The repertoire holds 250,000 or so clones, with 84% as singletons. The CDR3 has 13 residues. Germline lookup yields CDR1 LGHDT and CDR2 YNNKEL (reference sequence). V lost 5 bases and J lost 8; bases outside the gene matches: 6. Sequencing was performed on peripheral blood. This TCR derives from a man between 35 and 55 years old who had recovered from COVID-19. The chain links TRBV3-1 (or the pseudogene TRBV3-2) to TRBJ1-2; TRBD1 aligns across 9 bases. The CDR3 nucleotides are TGTGCCAGCAGCTCGGGACAGGGAAACGGCTACACCTTC. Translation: CASSSGQGNGYTF.